This TCR beta chain originates from a study of patients and donors after allogeneic stem cell transplantation. Trimming took 7 bases from V and 8 from J; bases not matched to a gene: 6. The CDR3 sequence is 12 residues long. Germline V gene sequence: CDR1 MDHEN, CDR2 SYDVKM. From the RT-PCR reads, TCRdb called clonotypes with MiXCR, one entry per CDR3 protein. This table has hundreds of thousands of distinct CDR3 sequences, roughly 16% appearing once. The chain uses TRBV28 and TRBJ1-2, with TRBD1 matching over 8 bases. Sequenced: blood, either unsorted or a sorted T cell fraction (not recorded which). This receptor was obtained from a human donor who was either an allogeneic HSCT recipient or a stem cell or donor lymphocyte infusion donor (not recorded which). It is not recorded whose cells these are; they may come from a transplant donor. DNA of the CDR3: TGTGCCAGCACCCTTGGGACAGGCGGCTACACCTTC. It codes for CASTLGTGGYTF.